The 27 T cell receptor beta chains below all came from one sample that was sequenced in a study of T cells in Graves' hyperthyroidism and ophthalmopathy. RNA transcripts served as the template for amplifying TCR beta CDR3 regions. Carried out on the TCR CDR3, a first-round RT-PCR used the HTBI primer set. TCRdb processed the multiplex PCR reads anew with MiXCR; each CDR3 protein has one entry. The sample consists of some 340,000 distinct CDR3 sequences, around 13% of them appearing once. The specimen was blood. The receptor set was obtained from a woman in her forties with Graves' ophthalmopathy.

The table lists this clonotype with a few counts. The chain combines TRBV13 with TRBJ2-2; 9 bases are a match to TRBD1. Trimming took 6 bases from V and 2 from J; bases not matched to a gene: 7. The CDR3 sequence is 16 residues long. CDR1 and CDR2 (germline): PRHDT, FYEKMQ (reference sequence). This CDR3 reads CASSYPGQGNTGELFF. CDR3 in DNA: TGTGCCAGCAGTTATCCGGGACAGGGAAACACCGGGGAGCTGTTTTTT.

This clonotype appeared many times. The chain links TRBV20-1 to TRBJ1-1, with D possibly being TRBD1 (6 bases). Germline V gene data show CDR1 as DFQATT and CDR2 as SNEGSKA (reference sequence). Trimming took 5 bases from V and 0 from J, leaving 16 bases between them. This CDR3 comprises 15 residues. For the CDR3, the DNA is TGCAGTGCTTCTTCCCGGACAGATTTGAACACTGAAGCTTTCTTT. It translates to CSASSRTDLNTEAFF.

A few counts support this clonotype. The rearrangement uses TRBV2 and TRBJ1-6; the D gene is possibly TRBD1 (6 bases). Trimming left V 7 bases short and J 7 bases short, with 11 bases between. The germline CDR1 and CDR2 sequences are SNHLY and FYNNEI. The CDR3 has 13 amino acids. This CDR3 is CASIATGNSPLHF. CDR3 bases: TGTGCCAGCATTGCTACAGGGAATTCACCCCTCCACTTT.

This clonotype has more than one count but fewer than ten. The chain recombines TRBV5-4 with TRBJ2-7; TRBD2 agrees at 8 bases. V was pared by 4 bases and J by 4 bases, with 13 bases of the junction left unmatched. The germline V gene has CDR1 SGHNT and CDR2 YYREEE (reference sequence). This CDR3 is 16 amino acids long. The CDR3 region is CASSAGGADSTYEQYF. In nucleotides, the CDR3 is TGTGCCAGCAGCGCCGGGGGGGCAGACAGTACATACGAGCAGTACTTC.

This clonotype was seen at least ten times. The rearrangement joins TRBV20-1 to TRBJ1-1; possible D gene TRBD1, 5 bases. The CDR3 has 14 amino acids. V was trimmed by 7 bases and J by 5 bases, leaving 20 bases between them. Germline loops: CDR1 DFQATT, CDR2 SNEGSKA (reference sequence). The CDR3 protein is CSVSEAQWGTEAFF. The CDR3 bases are TGCAGTGTTAGTGAAGCGCAATGGGGGACTGAAGCTTTCTTT.

This clonotype was seen ten or more times. V usage is TRBV7-2 and J usage is TRBJ2-1; D is undetermined. This CDR3 comprises 15 residues. Germline lookup yields CDR1 SGHTA and CDR2 FQGNSA. V lost 3 bases and J 2 bases, leaving 11 bases between the germline ends. In DNA, the CDR3 is TGTGCCAGCAGCTTGGCGGTTAGTGCCTACAATGAGCAGTTCTTC. Its protein is CASSLAVSAYNEQFF.

This clonotype was found many times. V is TRBV28 and J is TRBJ2-1, with 12 bases identical to TRBD1. The length of the CDR3 is 15 residues. In germline, CDR1 is MDHEN, CDR2 SYDVKM. J was trimmed by 8 bases and V by 2 bases; bases with no gene match: 4. CDR3 sequence (DNA): TGTGCCAGCAGTTTAGGGGGACAGGGGGCCCATGAGCAGTTCTTC. Translated: CASSLGGQGAHEQFF.

This clonotype appeared many times. The chain employs TRBV24-1 and TRBJ1-5; the match to TRBD1 covers 7 bases. V shed 0 bases and J 6 bases; nucleotides not matched to a gene: 4. In germline, CDR1 is KGHDR, CDR2 SFDVKD. There are 15 residues in the CDR3. The CDR3 DNA is TGTGCCACCAGTGATTTGAGACAGGGTATTCAGCCCCAGCATTTT. This sequence encodes CATSDLRQGIQPQHF.

The chain links TRBV29-1 to TRBJ1-4; D might be TRBD1 (6 bases). Germline V gene lookup returns CDR1 SQVTM and CDR2 ANQGSEA. The CDR3 sequence is 15 residues long. The V and J ends lost 0 bases and 7 bases respectively, with 15 bases between them. Here the CDR3 reads CSVEDAGDGGEKLFF. The DNA for the CDR3 is TGCAGCGTTGAAGACGCAGGGGATGGGGGTGAAAAACTGTTTTTT. Using reference TRBV29-1 and TRBJ1-4 for the parts outside the CDR3, the full variable domain is SAVISQKPSRDICQRGTSLTIQCQVDSQVTMMFWYRQQPGQSLTLIATANQGSEATYESGFVIDKFPISRPNLTFSTLTVSNMSPEDSSIYLCSVEDAGDGGEKLFFGSGTQLSVL.

V is TRBV12-3 or TRBV12-4 and J is TRBJ2-3, with D perhaps TRBD1 (5 bases). The CDR3 is 13 amino acids. With 6 bases removed from V and 8 bases from J, the gap between germline ends came to 15 bases. The CDR3 DNA reads TGTGCCAGCAGGAGCCGACAGTCCACTACGCAGTATTTT. Amino acids: CASRSRQSTTQYF.

At least ten counts were recorded for this clonotype. This chain joins TRBV15 and TRBJ2-1, with 9 bases that match TRBD1. Trimming at V came to 2 bases and at J to 4 bases, leaving 6 bases not matched to a gene. CDR3 size: 16 residues. Germline assignment: CDR1 LNHNV and CDR2 YYDKDF (reference sequence). The CDR3 DNA is TGTGCCACCAGCAGATACAGGGGGCAAGAGTACAATGAGCAGTTCTTC. It specifies CATSRYRGQEYNEQFF.

This clonotype has more than one count but fewer than ten. The rearrangement uses TRBV5-1 and TRBJ2-1; TRBD1 agrees at 9 bases. The CDR3 contains 15 residues. The V and J ends lost 7 bases and 7 bases, in that order; junction bases with no gene match: 12. CDR1 is SGHRS and CDR2 is YFSETQ in the germline V gene. CDR3 amino acids: CASWFGTGLINEQFF. The CDR3 DNA is TGCGCCAGCTGGTTCGGGACAGGGTTAATTAATGAGCAGTTCTTC.

This chain joins TRBV28 and TRBJ2-5; 13 nucleotides match TRBD2. J gave up 1 base and V 6 bases, and 11 bases lay outside the gene matches. The CDR3 loop spans 18 amino acids. Germline V gene data show CDR1 as MDHEN and CDR2 as SYDVKM. The CDR3 loop reads CASSHAGLAGDFQETQYF. DNA for the CDR3: TGTGCCAGCAGCCACGCTGGACTAGCGGGGGACTTCCAAGAGACCCAGTACTTC.

The chain recombines TRBV10-2 with TRBJ2-5, with TRBD2 matching 8 bases. Per germline, CDR1 WSHSY and CDR2 SAAADI. The CDR3 has 13 amino acids. Trimming at V came to 4 bases and at J to 4 bases, leaving 2 bases not matched to a gene. The CDR3 DNA is TGCGCCAGCAGTGCCCTAGCGGGAGAGACCCAGTACTTC. It is translated as CASSALAGETQYF.

Sample share makes this clonotype medium-sized. This chain joins TRBV6-1 and TRBJ2-3; the D gene is possibly TRBD1 (6 bases). V gave up 6 bases and J gave up 2 bases, with 12 bases separating them. Germline lookup yields CDR1 MNHNS and CDR2 SASEGT. The CDR3 runs to 14 residues. The CDR3 nucleotides read TGTGCCAGCAGCACATGGACAGACACAGATACGCAGTATTTT. It codes for CASSTWTDTDTQYF.

This clonotype has just a few counts. This CDR3 reads CASSEGTSGYEQYF. DNA for the CDR3: TGCGCCAGCAGTGAGGGGACTAGCGGCTACGAGCAGTACTTC. The V call is TRBV10-1, the J call TRBJ2-7; 11 bases are a match to TRBD2. Trimming took 2 bases from V and 3 from J; bases not matched to a gene: 0. There are 14 residues in the CDR3. The V gene's germline CDR1 is WNHNN and CDR2 SYGVQD (reference sequence).

This clonotype has ten or more counts. The chain recombines TRBV10-3 with TRBJ1-3; D gene ambiguous. Germline assignment: CDR1 ENHRY and CDR2 SYGVKD. Trimming removed 2 bases at V and 4 bases at J, with 18 bases between. There are 17 residues in the CDR3. The CDR3 is CAISEEGGERGGNTIYF. CDR3 in DNA: TGTGCCATCAGTGAGGAAGGAGGAGAGCGCGGGGGAAACACCATATATTTT.

Concerning this clonotype itself: This sequence may be a read error, since a much larger clone differs from it by one base. The rearrangement joins TRBV28 to TRBJ1-2, with no clear D. This CDR3 has 13 residues. V dropped 5 bases and J dropped 5 bases, with 12 bases sitting between them. The germline V gene has CDR1 MDHEN and CDR2 SYDVKM. This CDR3 reads CASSPPGRYGYTF. CDR3 DNA: TGTGCCAGCAGTCCCCCCGGACGGTATGGCTACACCTTC.

The rearrangement uses TRBV5-8 and TRBJ1-5; possibly TRBD1 for D (6 bases). CDR1 is SGHTS, CDR2 YDEGEE, per germline. There are 14 residues in the CDR3. V lost 0 bases, J lost 5 bases, and 9 bases lay in between. The CDR3 region is CASSLDTGYQPQHF. The CDR3 nucleotides read TGTGCCAGCAGCTTGGATACAGGGTATCAGCCCCAGCATTTT.

This clonotype was seen ten or more times. An end of the junction differs from the germline gene, which may be a read error. This rearrangement joins TRBV7-2 to TRBJ2-5, with D perhaps matching TRBD1 (6 bases). Germline V CDR1 and CDR2: SGHTA, FQGNSA. This CDR3 has 14 residues. CDR3 residues: CAGSARGGQETQYF. The CDR3 nucleotides are TGTGCCGGCAGCGCCCGAGGGGGCCAAGAGACCCAGTACTTC.

There are many counts of this clonotype. The V and J genes are TRBV2 and TRBJ2-3; possible D gene TRBD2, 6 bases. CDR3 length: 15 residues. In germline, CDR1 is SNHLY, CDR2 FYNNEI. V lost 4 bases to trimming and J lost 1 base, with 12 bases between them. This chain's CDR3 is CASSGIAEGTDTQYF. In nucleotides, the CDR3 is TGTGCCAGCAGTGGAATAGCGGAAGGCACAGATACGCAGTATTTT.

This clonotype was recorded many times. In DNA, the CDR3 is TGTGCCAGTAGTCTTCGGACAGCGAACACCGGGGAGCTGTTTTTT. This translates into CASSLRTANTGELFF. This chain uses TRBV19 with TRBJ2-2, with D tentatively TRBD1 (6 bases). Trimming shortened V by 5 bases and J by 0 bases, and 10 bases separated the two germline ends. Germline lookup yields CDR1 LNHDA and CDR2 SQIVND (reference sequence). The CDR3 runs to 15 residues. The full variable domain, in which reference TRBV19 and TRBJ2-2 provide the parts outside the CDR3, is DGGITQSPKYLFRKEGQNVTLSCEQNLNHDAMYWYRQDPGQGLRLIYYSQIVNDFQKGDIAEGYSVSREKKESFPLTVTSAQKNPTAFYLCASSLRTANTGELFFGEGSRLTVL.

This clonotype has ten or more counts. V usage is TRBV2 and J usage is TRBJ2-7; D might be TRBD2 (6 bases). Trimming pared 10 bases from V and 7 bases from J, leaving 20 bases between. The germline CDR1 and CDR2 sequences are SNHLY and FYNNEI. The CDR3 extends over 13 amino acids. This chain's CDR3 is CATVSFSGEEQYF. The CDR3 DNA reads TGTGCCACCGTATCTTTTAGCGGAGAAGAGCAGTACTTC.

This clonotype was seen more than once but under ten times. The V gene is TRBV7-9, the J gene TRBJ2-7; 7 bases agree with TRBD2. From germline, CDR1 is SEHNR and CDR2 FQNEAQ (reference sequence). This CDR3 has 16 residues. Losses at the gene ends were 3 bases for V and 1 base for J; bases not matched to a gene: 9. Here the CDR3 DNA reads TGTGCCAGCAGCTTCTCCGGGGGGTGGGCTTCCTACGAGCAGTACTTC. It yields the protein CASSFSGGWASYEQYF. Based on the CDR3 plus reference TRBV7-9 and TRBJ2-7, the full variable domain is DTGVSQNPRHKITKRGQNVTFRCDPISEHNRLYWYRQTLGQGPEFLTYFQNEAQLEKSRLLSDRFSAERPKGSFSTLEIQRTEQGDSAMYLCASSFSGGWASYEQYFGPGTRLTVT.

This clonotype has ten or more counts. The J gene is TRBJ2-7, the V gene TRBV28, with D unresolved. Germline V gene sequence: CDR1 MDHEN, CDR2 SYDVKM. The CDR3 is 15 amino acids. Trimming shortened V by 2 bases and J by 7 bases, and 18 bases separated the two germline ends. CDR3 loop: CASSLPVQGSLEQYF. The CDR3 bases are TGTGCCAGCAGTTTACCTGTACAAGGCTCCTTGGAGCAGTACTTC.

This clonotype has ten or more counts. This rearrangement joins TRBV3-1 to TRBJ2-7, with 7 bases fitting TRBD2. The CDR3 spans 14 residues. V lost 3 bases, J lost 2 bases, and 4 bases stayed unmatched. Germline V CDR1 and CDR2: LGHDT, YNNKEL (reference sequence). CDR3 protein: CASSQREIPYEQYF. The CDR3 nucleotides are TGTGCCAGCAGCCAGCGGGAGATCCCCTACGAGCAGTACTTC.

This clonotype is termed medium-sized. The V gene is TRBV27, the J gene TRBJ2-1, with 10 bases lining up with TRBD2. Germline trimming cut 8 bases from V and 5 bases from J; bases unmatched to any gene: 3. In germline, CDR1 is MNHEY, CDR2 SMNVEV (reference sequence). This CDR3 contains 13 residues. The CDR3 region has the DNA TGTGCCAGCGTTAGCGGGGGGCACAATGAGCAGTTCTTC. Its protein product is CASVSGGHNEQFF.